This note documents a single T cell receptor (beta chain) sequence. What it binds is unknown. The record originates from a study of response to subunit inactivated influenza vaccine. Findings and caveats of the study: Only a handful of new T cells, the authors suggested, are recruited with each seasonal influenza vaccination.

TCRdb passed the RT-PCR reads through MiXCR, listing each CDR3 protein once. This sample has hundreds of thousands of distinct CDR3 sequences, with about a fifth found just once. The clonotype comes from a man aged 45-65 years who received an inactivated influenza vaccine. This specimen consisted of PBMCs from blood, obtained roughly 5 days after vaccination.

The CDR3 reads CASRAANTGELFF. CDR3 sequence (DNA): TGCGCCAGCAGGGCAGCGAACACCGGGGAGCTGTTTTTT. V usage is TRBV10-1 and J usage is TRBJ2-2; D gene ambiguous. The ends were cut back, 6 bases at V and 0 bases at J, with 5 bases in the middle. Looked up from germline, CDR1 is WNHNN and CDR2 is SYGVQD (reference sequence). The CDR3 loop spans 13 amino acids.